The 21 T cell receptor beta chains below all came from one sample that was sequenced in a study of T-cell reconstitution after alpha-beta-depleted transplantation in children. The TCRbeta library was prepared with unique molecular identifiers. TCRdb independently ran MiXCR on the PCR reads; one entry per CDR3 protein. The sample carries 150,000 to 250,000 distinct CDR3 sequences, 13% to 15% recorded once. The sequences come from PBMCs from the stem cell graft donor, collected from the stem cell graft. The receptors were gathered from a human donor who donated a stem cell graft to a child with acute lymphoblastic leukemia.

The V and J genes are TRBV28 and TRBJ2-7; TRBD1 aligns across 12 bases. This CDR3 contains 15 residues. The germline gives CDR1 MDHEN, CDR2 SYDVKM. V shed 5 bases and J 7 bases; nucleotides not matched to a gene: 9. The CDR3 bases are TGTGCCAGCAGTCCCGGGACAGGGGGCTTTGGGGAGCAGTACTTC. Amino acids: CASSPGTGGFGEQYF.

The table lists this clonotype with many counts. This chain connects TRBV7-9 to TRBJ1-5; TRBD1 is a possible D gene (5 bases). The germline V gene has CDR1 SEHNR and CDR2 FQNEAQ (reference sequence). CDR3 length equals 17 residues. The V end was cut by 4 bases, the J end by 7 bases, with 23 bases between. This chain's CDR3 is CASSSPMGRGTRQPQHF. The DNA for the CDR3 is TGTGCCAGCAGCTCCCCTATGGGTAGGGGTACGCGGCAGCCCCAGCATTTT.

The genes are TRBV7-8 and TRBJ2-7, with D unresolved. The V and J ends lost 3 bases and 0 bases respectively, with 12 bases between them. This CDR3 is built from 15 residues. From germline, CDR1 is SGHVS and CDR2 FQNEAQ. CDR3 region: CASSLTRYSSYEQYF. For the CDR3, the DNA is TGTGCCAGCAGCTTGACAAGGTATTCCTCCTACGAGCAGTACTTC.

This clonotype has ten or more counts. The chain joins TRBV7-2 to TRBJ2-1; TRBD2 matches 11 bases. Unmatched junction bases numbered 8, after V lost 4 bases and J lost 9 bases. The germline CDR1 and CDR2 sequences are SGHTA and FQGNSA. This CDR3 spans 15 amino acids. This CDR3 is CASSYGTSGWFEQFF. The DNA for the CDR3 is TGTGCCAGCAGCTACGGGACTAGCGGATGGTTTGAGCAGTTCTTC.

There are many counts of this clonotype. The V call is TRBV20-1, the J call TRBJ2-4, with D possibly matching TRBD2 (5 bases). This CDR3 contains 13 residues. Trimming took off 4 bases at V and 8 bases at J, with 15 bases between the two ends. The germline V gene encodes CDR1 DFQATT and CDR2 SNEGSKA (reference sequence). Here the CDR3 DNA reads TGCAGTGCTAAAGTCAAGCCGAGGGACATTCAGTACTTC. This codes for CSAKVKPRDIQYF.

This clonotype was seen repeatedly, ten times or more. The chain employs TRBV24-1 and TRBJ2-1; the match to TRBD2 covers 7 bases. With V trimmed by 3 bases and J by 4 bases, 5 bases remained unmatched. The germline V gene encodes CDR1 KGHDR and CDR2 SFDVKD. This CDR3 contains 15 residues. CDR3 bases: TGTGCCACCAGTGATACCCTAGCGGCTTACAATGAGCAGTTCTTC. Translation: CATSDTLAAYNEQFF.

In its sample, this clonotype was seen many times. The chain employs TRBV20-1 and TRBJ1-1, with 10 positions matching TRBD1. Germline loops: CDR1 DFQATT, CDR2 SNEGSKA (reference sequence). The junction had 8 bases not matched to a gene; V was cut back by 6 bases and J by 1 base. The CDR3 spans 15 residues. The CDR3 sequence: CSARPGQGSNTEAFF. In DNA form, the CDR3 reads TGCAGTGCGAGACCGGGACAGGGGTCGAACACTGAAGCTTTCTTT.

This clonotype was counted many times. V and J are TRBV11-3 and TRBJ2-4, with 9 bases matching TRBD2. The CDR3 spans 15 residues. Per germline, CDR1 SGHNT and CDR2 YENEEA. The trim removed 3 bases at V and 8 bases at J, leaving 8 bases unmatched. For the CDR3, the DNA is TGTGCCAGCAGCTTCCTGGCGGGAGGGGCCGACATTCAGTACTTC. Its protein product is CASSFLAGGADIQYF.

This clonotype was counted many times. The chain employs TRBV12-3 or TRBV12-4 and TRBJ2-2; the D is unclear. Trimming stripped 2 bases from V and 1 base from J, with 8 bases between. CDR3 length equals 15 residues. Written as DNA, the CDR3 is TGTGCCAGCAGTTTACTTACGAGGAACACCGGGGAGCTGTTTTTT. The encoded protein is CASSLLTRNTGELFF.

The gene calls are TRBV3-1 and TRBJ2-1, with 7 bases fitting TRBD2. This CDR3 spans 14 amino acids. J was trimmed by 5 bases and V by 6 bases; bases with no gene match: 7. CDR1 is LGHDT and CDR2 is YNNKEL in the germline V gene (reference sequence). DNA of the CDR3: TGTGCCAGCAGGACAGCCGGGACTAACAATGAGCAGTTCTTC. Translating gives CASRTAGTNNEQFF.

This clonotype was counted at least ten times. The chain has TRBV4-2 and TRBJ2-7, with a tentative D call TRBD2 (6 bases). The length of the CDR3 is 14 residues. Germline V CDR1 and CDR2: LGHNA, YNFKEQ. Deletions cut 0 bases from V and 6 bases from J, with 12 bases between. The CDR3 sequence: CASSQDTQAGEQYF. CDR3 sequence (DNA): TGTGCCAGCAGCCAAGATACCCAAGCGGGCGAGCAGTACTTC.

This clonotype was seen many times. The rearrangement joins TRBV4-1 to TRBJ2-2; TRBD1 agrees at 7 bases. From germline, CDR1 is MGHRA and CDR2 YSYEKL. This CDR3 spans 16 amino acids. Trimming removed 3 bases from V and 2 bases from J; junction bases left unmatched: 6. This chain's CDR3 is CASSHLGQSNTGELFF. CDR3 in DNA: TGCGCCAGCAGCCACCTGGGACAGAGTAACACCGGGGAGCTGTTTTTT.

Points on this clonotype: Sequence at one end of the junction differs from germline and may be a read error. The V call is TRBV3-1, the J call TRBJ2-6; the D gene is possibly TRBD1 (5 bases). CDR1 and CDR2 (germline): LGHDT, YNNKEL (reference sequence). CDR3 length equals 17 residues. Here the CDR3 reads CASSQDMRTSGANGLTF. The DNA of the CDR3 is TGTGCCAGCAGCCAAGATATGAGGACCTCTGGGGCCAACGGCCTGACTTTC.

The gene calls are TRBV11-3 and TRBJ2-3, with D hard to call. CDR3 size: 13 residues. V dropped 1 base and J dropped 4 bases, with 6 bases sitting between them. In germline, CDR1 is SGHNT, CDR2 YENEEA. CDR3 nucleotide sequence: TGTGCCAGCAGCTTAGGCCCCCCAGATACGCAGTATTTT. This translates into CASSLGPPDTQYF.

The V call is TRBV6-1, the J call TRBJ1-5, with 8 nucleotides matching TRBD1. Germline V CDR1 and CDR2: MNHNS, SASEGT. Trimming at V came to 6 bases and at J to 4 bases, leaving 8 bases not matched to a gene. The length of the CDR3 is 15 residues. CDR3 nucleotide sequence: TGTGCCAGCAGACCCGACAGGGGAGGTAATCAGCCCCAGCATTTT. Translated, it gives CASRPDRGGNQPQHF.

The V gene is TRBV7-9, the J gene TRBJ2-1; TRBD2 aligns across 8 bases. This CDR3 region has 16 residues. The trim removed 5 bases at V and 3 bases at J, leaving 9 bases unmatched. Looked up from germline, CDR1 is SEHNR and CDR2 is FQNEAQ (reference sequence). As DNA, the CDR3 is TGTGCCAGCAGCCCTCGGGGGCTAGCGGGCTACAATGAGCAGTTCTTC. It yields the protein CASSPRGLAGYNEQFF.

In its sample, this clonotype was seen once. V is TRBV7-9 and J is TRBJ2-5; 11 bases are a match to TRBD2. Germline lookup yields CDR1 SEHNR and CDR2 FQNEAQ (reference sequence). The CDR3 runs 17 residues. Trimming took 5 bases from V and 1 from J; bases not matched to a gene: 9. The CDR3: CASSLPGLAASQETQYF. The CDR3 DNA reads as TGTGCCAGCAGCCTACCGGGACTAGCGGCATCCCAAGAGACCCAGTACTTC.

This clonotype was counted many times. The gene calls are TRBV7-6 and TRBJ2-5; tentatively, D is TRBD1 (5 bases). The CDR3 is made up of 16 amino acids. The germline CDR1 and CDR2 sequences are SGHVS and FNYEAQ. With 2 bases removed from V and 5 bases from J, the gap between germline ends came to 18 bases. CDR3 loop: CASSLNGANSAETQYF. DNA for the CDR3: TGTGCCAGCAGCTTAAATGGGGCTAACTCGGCGGAGACCCAGTACTTC.

The table lists this clonotype with many counts. J is TRBJ2-1 and V is TRBV18; 7 positions agree with TRBD2. Unmatched junction bases numbered 3, after V lost 0 bases and J lost 7 bases. The length of the CDR3 is 14 residues. From germline, CDR1 is KGHSH and CDR2 LQKENI. The CDR3: CASSPPLAENEQFF. Written as DNA, the CDR3 is TGTGCCAGCTCACCACCGCTAGCGGAGAATGAGCAGTTCTTC.

This clonotype was counted ten times or more. The CDR3 is CASSFLNYGYTF. As DNA, the CDR3 is TGTGCCAGCAGTTTTCTCAACTATGGCTACACCTTC. This chain links TRBV12-3 or TRBV12-4 with TRBJ1-2, with D uncertain. V dropped 3 bases and J dropped 2 bases, with 4 bases sitting between them. CDR3 length: 12 amino acids.

This clonotype was recorded many times. The rearrangement links TRBV12-3 or TRBV12-4 to TRBJ2-3; D may be TRBD2 (5 bases). The CDR3 is 13 residues long. V was trimmed by 7 bases and J by 1 base, leaving 9 bases between them. CDR3 in amino acids: CASNGERTDTQYF. The CDR3 DNA reads as TGTGCCAGCAATGGGGAGCGCACAGATACGCAGTATTTT.